This T cell receptor (beta chain) was sequenced for a study of T-cell reconstitution after alpha-beta-depleted transplantation in children. It was with unique molecular identifiers that the TCRbeta library was prepared. MiXCR was run by TCRdb on the PCR reads, yielding one entry per CDR3 protein. The table shows 700,000 to 950,000 distinct CDR3 sequences, with less than 20% occurring only once. Trimming removed 7 bases at V and 4 bases at J, with 26 bases between. Germline CDR1 MNHEY, CDR2 SVGEGT. The CDR3 sequence is 18 residues long. The receptor comes from a male patient aged 10 to 17 who had a stem cell transplant for acute lymphoblastic leukemia, so the T cells may come from the graft donor. The sequences come from PBMCs, mostly from graft donor cells, collected 360 days after TCRalphabeta/CD19-depleted stem cell transplant. The V gene is TRBV6-2 or TRBV6-3, the J gene TRBJ2-1; D remains unclear. DNA of the CDR3: TGTGCCAGCAACCCTTTACTGATTAGCCGAATAAAATACAATGAGCAGTTCTTC. Encoded protein: CASNPLLISRIKYNEQFF.